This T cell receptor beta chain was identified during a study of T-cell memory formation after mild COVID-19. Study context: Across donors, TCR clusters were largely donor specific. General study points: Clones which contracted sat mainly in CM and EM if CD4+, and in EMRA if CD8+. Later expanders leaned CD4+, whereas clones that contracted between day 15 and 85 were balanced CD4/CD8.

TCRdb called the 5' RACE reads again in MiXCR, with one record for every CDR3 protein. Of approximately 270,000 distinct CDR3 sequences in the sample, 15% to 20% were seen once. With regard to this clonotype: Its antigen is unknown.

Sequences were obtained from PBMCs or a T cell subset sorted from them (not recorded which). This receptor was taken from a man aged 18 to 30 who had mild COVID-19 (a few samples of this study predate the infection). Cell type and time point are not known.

The CDR3 here is CASSLEPSGEQFF. As DNA, the CDR3 is TGCGCCAGCAGCTTGGAGCCTAGCGGTGAGCAGTTCTTC. The chain employs TRBV5-1 and TRBJ2-1, with TRBD2 matching over 7 bases. This CDR3 is 13 amino acids long. V lost 0 bases to trimming and J lost 9 bases; unmatched junction nucleotides: 3. CDR1 and CDR2 from the germline V gene are SGHRS and YFSETQ.